This is a list of T cell receptor beta chains from one sample in a study of OX40 agonist ivuxolimab in advanced cancers. Using immunoSEQ multiplex PCR, the repertoire was profiled, and TCRdb retains in-frame clones only, with some absent. There are approximately 91,000 clones in the sample; about 86% occur only once, and roughly 2% lies in the top ten. This specimen consisted of CD4+ or CD8+ T cells sorted from blood, obtained in a trial of the OX40 agonist ivuxolimab. These receptors originate from an adult with an advanced solid tumor such as melanoma, head and neck, liver or kidney cancer. Both conserved end residues are part of each CDR3. Fields, in order: J gene, clone size, D gene, V gene, CDR3 protein, CDR3 DNA. The D gene is left open where the match is weak. Only some rows state a clone size, as once, few, many or a class for expanded clones.

j_gene: TRBJ2-1; abundance: NA; d_gene: TRBD2; v_gene: TRBV30; CDR3aa: CAWSTYLGLAGNPSYNEQFF; CDR3nt: TGTGCCTGGAGTACCTACCTCGGACTAGCGGGAAACCCTTCCTACAATGAGCAGTTCTTC
j_gene: TRBJ1-4; abundance: NA; d_gene: NA; v_gene: TRBV4-1; CDR3aa: CASSQVPTLGGAAATNEKLFF; CDR3nt: TGCGCCAGCAGCCAAGTTCCTACCCTCGGGGGCGCGGCAGCAACTAATGAAAAACTGTTTTTT
j_gene: TRBJ1-2; abundance: NA; d_gene: NA; v_gene: TRBV7-2; CDR3aa: CASSLAQDIGYTF; CDR3nt: TGTGCCAGCAGCTTAGCCCAGGACATTGGCTACACCTTC
j_gene: TRBJ2-3; abundance: NA; d_gene: TRBD2; v_gene: TRBV30; CDR3aa: CAWSQEGGAGGTDTQYF; CDR3nt: TGTGCCTGGAGCCAAGAGGGGGGAGCGGGGGGCACAGATACGCAGTATTTT
j_gene: TRBJ2-3; abundance: NA; d_gene: NA; v_gene: TRBV5-1; CDR3aa: CASSLSRVGGGGDTQYF; CDR3nt: TGCGCCAGCAGCTTGAGTAGGGTGGGAGGAGGTGGAGATACGCAGTATTTT
j_gene: TRBJ1-1; abundance: NA; d_gene: NA; v_gene: TRBV7-2; CDR3aa: CAGSAGYTEAFF; CDR3nt: TGTGCCGGCTCGGCAGGGTACACTGAAGCTTTCTTT
j_gene: TRBJ2-7; abundance: NA; d_gene: TRBD1; v_gene: TRBV6-1; CDR3aa: CASSEISSGGRDEQYF; CDR3nt: TGTGCCAGCAGTGAAATCTCGTCAGGGGGCAGGGACGAGCAGTACTTC
j_gene: TRBJ2-7; abundance: NA; d_gene: NA; v_gene: TRBV29-1; CDR3aa: CSVQFTGFGEQYF; CDR3nt: TGCAGCGTCCAATTCACAGGGTTCGGCGAGCAGTACTTC
j_gene: TRBJ2-7; abundance: once; d_gene: NA; v_gene: TRBV6-5; CDR3aa: CASSYRAGLEQYF; CDR3nt: TGTGCCAGCAGTTATCGGGCAGGGCTCGAGCAGTACTTC
j_gene: TRBJ2-5; abundance: NA; d_gene: NA; v_gene: TRBV11-2; CDR3aa: CASSRSQETQYF; CDR3nt: TGTGCCAGCAGCCGGTCCCAAGAGACCCAGTACTTC
j_gene: TRBJ2-3; abundance: NA; d_gene: NA; v_gene: TRBV11-2; CDR3aa: CASSFQALADTQYF; CDR3nt: TGTGCCAGCAGCTTTCAGGCCCTAGCGGATACGCAGTATTTT
j_gene: TRBJ1-2; abundance: NA; d_gene: NA; v_gene: TRBV4-1; CDR3aa: CASSQETGRDGYTF; CDR3nt: TGCGCCAGCAGCCAAGAAACGGGCCGGGATGGCTACACCTTC
j_gene: TRBJ2-7; abundance: NA; d_gene: NA; v_gene: TRBV11-2; CDR3aa: CASSLDLHNYEQYF; CDR3nt: TGTGCCAGCAGCTTAGATCTGCACAACTACGAGCAGTACTTC
j_gene: TRBJ2-5; abundance: NA; d_gene: NA; v_gene: TRBV11-3; CDR3aa: CASSQFQETQYF; CDR3nt: TGTGCCAGCAGCCAATTCCAAGAGACCCAGTACTTC
j_gene: TRBJ2-2; abundance: NA; d_gene: NA; v_gene: TRBV25-1; CDR3aa: CASTVSTANTGELFF; CDR3nt: TGTGCCAGCACTGTCTCGACAGCGAACACCGGGGAGCTGTTTTTT
j_gene: TRBJ2-3; abundance: NA; d_gene: NA; v_gene: TRBV7-9; CDR3aa: CASSKVLSTDTQYF; CDR3nt: TGTGCCAGCAGTAAGGTCCTGAGCACAGATACGCAGTATTTT
j_gene: TRBJ1-1; abundance: NA; d_gene: TRBD1; v_gene: TRBV6-1; CDR3aa: CASITDRGNTEAFF; CDR3nt: TGTGCCAGCATTACGGACAGGGGGAACACTGAAGCTTTCTTT
j_gene: TRBJ1-3; abundance: NA; d_gene: TRBD1; v_gene: TRBV6-5; CDR3aa: CATRQGTNTIYF; CDR3nt: TGTGCCACCCGACAGGGAACAAACACCATATATTTT
j_gene: TRBJ2-6; abundance: few; d_gene: NA; v_gene: TRBV5-4; CDR3aa: CASSIRQVTSGANVLTF; CDR3nt: TGTGCCAGCAGCATCCGACAGGTGACCTCTGGGGCCAACGTCCTGACTTTC
j_gene: TRBJ2-7; abundance: NA; d_gene: NA; v_gene: TRBV11-2; CDR3aa: CASSLGVLYEQYF; CDR3nt: TGTGCCAGCAGCTTAGGGGTCTTGTACGAGCAGTACTTC
j_gene: TRBJ2-2; abundance: NA; d_gene: NA; v_gene: TRBV16; CDR3aa: CASSQIPGREELFF; CDR3nt: TGTGCCAGCAGCCAAATTCCAGGGCGAGAGGAGCTGTTTTTT
j_gene: TRBJ2-5; abundance: NA; d_gene: TRBD2; v_gene: TRBV4-2; CDR3aa: CASSQVGAGEETQYF; CDR3nt: TGTGCCAGCAGCCAGGTTGGAGCGGGGGAAGAGACCCAGTACTTC
j_gene: TRBJ1-4; abundance: NA; d_gene: TRBD1; v_gene: TRBV4-1; CDR3aa: CASSPLLRGPYEKLFF; CDR3nt: TGCGCCAGCAGCCCACTCCTCAGGGGGCCGTACGAAAAACTGTTTTTT
j_gene: TRBJ2-5; abundance: NA; d_gene: NA; v_gene: TRBV6-5; CDR3aa: CASRPDPGGTQYF; CDR3nt: TGTGCCAGCAGGCCCGATCCGGGCGGGACCCAGTACTTC
j_gene: TRBJ1-2; abundance: NA; d_gene: NA; v_gene: TRBV5-1; CDR3aa: CASRIPEHGYTF; CDR3nt: TGCGCCAGCAGGATCCCAGAGCATGGCTACACCTTC
j_gene: TRBJ1-5; abundance: NA; d_gene: NA; v_gene: TRBV28; CDR3aa: CASSFNQVNQPQHF; CDR3nt: TGTGCCAGCAGTTTCAATCAGGTCAATCAGCCCCAGCATTTT
j_gene: TRBJ2-3; abundance: NA; d_gene: NA; v_gene: TRBV29-1; CDR3aa: CSVPGGADTQYF; CDR3nt: TGCAGCGTTCCCGGCGGGGCAGATACGCAGTATTTT
j_gene: TRBJ2-5; abundance: NA; d_gene: TRBD2; v_gene: TRBV2; CDR3aa: CASRDGGGQQETQYF; CDR3nt: TGTGCCAGCAGAGACGGCGGGGGGCAGCAAGAGACCCAGTACTTC
j_gene: TRBJ1-1; abundance: once; d_gene: NA; v_gene: TRBV2; CDR3aa: CASSVRPDTFF; CDR3nt: TGTGCCAGCAGTGTCCGGCCTGATACTTTCTTT
j_gene: TRBJ2-1; abundance: NA; d_gene: NA; v_gene: TRBV20-1; CDR3aa: CSARRNEQFF; CDR3nt: TGCAGTGCCCGGAGGAACGAGCAGTTCTTC
j_gene: TRBJ2-7; abundance: NA; d_gene: NA; v_gene: TRBV11-2; CDR3aa: CASSLEPSPRGEQYF; CDR3nt: TGTGCCAGCAGCTTAGAGCCTAGCCCGAGGGGCGAGCAGTACTTC
j_gene: TRBJ1-1; abundance: NA; d_gene: NA; v_gene: TRBV11-2; CDR3aa: CASSLVGQMNTEAFF; CDR3nt: TGTGCCAGCAGCTTAGTGGGGCAGATGAACACTGAAGCTTTCTTT
j_gene: TRBJ1-6; abundance: few; d_gene: TRBD1; v_gene: TRBV28; CDR3aa: CASLDRRNSPLHF; CDR3nt: TGTGCCAGTTTGGACAGGCGTAATTCACCCCTCCACTTT
j_gene: TRBJ2-3; abundance: NA; d_gene: NA; v_gene: TRBV11-3; CDR3aa: CASSLTGRPDTQYF; CDR3nt: TGTGCCAGCAGCTTAACCGGCCGACCAGATACGCAGTATTTT
j_gene: TRBJ2-2; abundance: once; d_gene: TRBD1; v_gene: TRBV2; CDR3aa: CASRQGAHTGELFF; CDR3nt: TGTGCCAGCAGACAGGGGGCGCACACCGGGGAGCTGTTTTTT
j_gene: TRBJ2-3; abundance: NA; d_gene: TRBD1; v_gene: TRBV4-3; CDR3aa: CASSLQGDLVTDTQYF; CDR3nt: TGCGCCAGCAGCCTCCAGGGGGACCTTGTCACAGATACGCAGTATTTT
j_gene: TRBJ2-5; abundance: NA; d_gene: TRBD1; v_gene: TRBV15; CDR3aa: CATSRTWTGEETQYF; CDR3nt: TGTGCCACCAGCCGGACTTGGACAGGGGAAGAGACCCAGTACTTC
j_gene: TRBJ1-5; abundance: NA; d_gene: NA; v_gene: TRBV5-1; CDR3aa: CASSSLMGNQPQHF; CDR3nt: TGCGCCAGCAGCTCCCTCATGGGAAATCAGCCCCAGCATTTT
j_gene: TRBJ1-1; abundance: few; d_gene: TRBD1; v_gene: TRBV7-9; CDR3aa: CASSLRQGTEAFF; CDR3nt: TGTGCCAGCAGCTTAAGACAGGGCACTGAAGCTTTCTTT
j_gene: TRBJ2-3; abundance: NA; d_gene: TRBD2; v_gene: TRBV7-6; CDR3aa: CASSLGVAGDDTQYF; CDR3nt: TGTGCCAGCAGCTTAGGCGTCGCGGGGGATGATACGCAGTATTTT